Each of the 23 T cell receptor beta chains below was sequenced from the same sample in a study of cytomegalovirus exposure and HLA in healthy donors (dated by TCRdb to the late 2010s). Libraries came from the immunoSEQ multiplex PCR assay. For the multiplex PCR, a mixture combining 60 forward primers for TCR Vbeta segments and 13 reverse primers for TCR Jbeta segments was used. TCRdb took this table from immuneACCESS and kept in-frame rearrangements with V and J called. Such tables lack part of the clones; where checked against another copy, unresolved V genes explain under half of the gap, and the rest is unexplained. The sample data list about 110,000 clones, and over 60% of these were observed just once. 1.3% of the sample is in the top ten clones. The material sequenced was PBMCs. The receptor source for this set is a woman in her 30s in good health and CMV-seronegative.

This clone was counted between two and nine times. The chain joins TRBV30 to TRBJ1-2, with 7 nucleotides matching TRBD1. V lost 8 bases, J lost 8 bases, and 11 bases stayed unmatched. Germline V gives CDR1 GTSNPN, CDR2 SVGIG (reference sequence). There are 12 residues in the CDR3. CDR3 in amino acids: CAGRNRGIGYTF. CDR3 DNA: TGTGCCGGGCGGAACAGGGGTATAGGCTACACCTTC.

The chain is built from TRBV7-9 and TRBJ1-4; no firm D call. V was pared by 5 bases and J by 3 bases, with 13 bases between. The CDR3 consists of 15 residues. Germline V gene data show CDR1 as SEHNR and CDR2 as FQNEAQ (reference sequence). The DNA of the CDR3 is TGTGCCAGCAGCAACGACGGGAAGGCTAATGAAAAACTGTTTTTT. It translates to CASSNDGKANEKLFF.

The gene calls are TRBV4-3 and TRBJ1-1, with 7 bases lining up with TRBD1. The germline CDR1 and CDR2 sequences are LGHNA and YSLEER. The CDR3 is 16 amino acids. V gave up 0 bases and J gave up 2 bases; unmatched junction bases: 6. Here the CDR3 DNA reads TGCGCCAGCAGCCAAGATTACAGGGGAGACAACACTGAAGCTTTCTTT. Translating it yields CASSQDYRGDNTEAFF.

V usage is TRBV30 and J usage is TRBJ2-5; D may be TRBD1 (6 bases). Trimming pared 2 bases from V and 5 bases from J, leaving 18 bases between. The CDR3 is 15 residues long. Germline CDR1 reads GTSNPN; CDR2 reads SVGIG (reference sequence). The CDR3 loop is CAWSPPQGMVETQYF. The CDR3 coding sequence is TGTGCCTGGAGTCCCCCACAGGGAATGGTGGAGACCCAGTACTTC.

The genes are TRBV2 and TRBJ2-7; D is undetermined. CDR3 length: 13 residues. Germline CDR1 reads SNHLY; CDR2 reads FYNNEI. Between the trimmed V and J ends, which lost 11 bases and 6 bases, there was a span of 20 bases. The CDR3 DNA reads TGTGCCGCCAACTGGGCCAAAAGCTCCGAGCAGTACTTC. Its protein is CAANWAKSSEQYF.

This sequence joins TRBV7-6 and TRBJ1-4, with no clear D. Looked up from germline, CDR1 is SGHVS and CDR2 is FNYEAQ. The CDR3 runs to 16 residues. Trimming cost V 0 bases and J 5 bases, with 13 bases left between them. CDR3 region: CASSLARRGPNEKLFF. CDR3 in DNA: TGTGCCAGCAGCTTAGCGCGCAGAGGGCCCAATGAAAAACTGTTTTTT.

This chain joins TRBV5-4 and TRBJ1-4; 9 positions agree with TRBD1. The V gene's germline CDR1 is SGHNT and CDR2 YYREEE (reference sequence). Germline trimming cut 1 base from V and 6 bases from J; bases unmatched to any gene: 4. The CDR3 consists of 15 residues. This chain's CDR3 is CASSLKQGADEKLFF. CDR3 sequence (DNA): TGTGCCAGCAGCTTGAAACAGGGGGCGGATGAAAAACTGTTTTTT. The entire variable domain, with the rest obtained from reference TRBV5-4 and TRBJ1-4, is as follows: ETGVTQSPTHLIKTRGQQVTLRCSSQSGHNTVSWYQQALGQGPQFIFQYYREEENGRGNFPPRFSGLQFPNYSSELNVNALELDDSALYLCASSLKQGADEKLFFGSGTQLSVL.

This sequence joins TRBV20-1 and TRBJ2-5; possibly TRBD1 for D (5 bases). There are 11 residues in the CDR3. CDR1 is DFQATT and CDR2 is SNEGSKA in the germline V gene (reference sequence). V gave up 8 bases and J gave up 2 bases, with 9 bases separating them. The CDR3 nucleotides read TGCAGTATGGGGCGTCAAGAGACCCAGTACTTC. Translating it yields CSMGRQETQYF.

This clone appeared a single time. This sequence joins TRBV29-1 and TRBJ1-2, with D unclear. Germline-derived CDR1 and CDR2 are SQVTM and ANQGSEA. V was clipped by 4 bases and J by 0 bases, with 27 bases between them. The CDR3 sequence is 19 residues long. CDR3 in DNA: TGCAGCGTTGTAGCCAGTCAAGTTGTGACGCAACGAGCTAACTATGGCTACACCTTC. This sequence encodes CSVVASQVVTQRANYGYTF. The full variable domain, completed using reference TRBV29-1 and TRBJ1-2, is SAVISQKPSRDICQRGTSLTIQCQVDSQVTMMFWYRQQPGQSLTLIATANQGSEATYESGFVIDKFPISRPNLTFSTLTVSNMSPEDSSIYLCSVVASQVVTQRANYGYTFGSGTRLTVV.

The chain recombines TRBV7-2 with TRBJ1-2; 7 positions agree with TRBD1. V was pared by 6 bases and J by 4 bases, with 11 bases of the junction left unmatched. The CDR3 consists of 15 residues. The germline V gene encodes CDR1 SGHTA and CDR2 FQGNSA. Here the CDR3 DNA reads TGTGCCAGCAGGGAAAAGGGACAGATCGCCTATGGCTACACCTTC. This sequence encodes CASREKGQIAYGYTF.

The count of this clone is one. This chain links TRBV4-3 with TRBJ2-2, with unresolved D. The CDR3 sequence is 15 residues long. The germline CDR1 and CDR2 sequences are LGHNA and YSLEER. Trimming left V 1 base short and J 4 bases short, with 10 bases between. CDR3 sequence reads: CASSQAGRTTGELFF. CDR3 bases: TGCGCCAGCAGCCAAGCAGGAAGAACCACCGGGGAGCTGTTTTTT.

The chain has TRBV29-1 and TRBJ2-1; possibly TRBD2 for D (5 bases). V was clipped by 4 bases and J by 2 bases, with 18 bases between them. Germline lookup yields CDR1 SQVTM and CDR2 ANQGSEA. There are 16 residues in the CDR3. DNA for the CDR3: TGCAGCGTTGTGAACGACCGGGGAGTCCCCTACAATGAGCAGTTCTTC. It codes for CSVVNDRGVPYNEQFF.

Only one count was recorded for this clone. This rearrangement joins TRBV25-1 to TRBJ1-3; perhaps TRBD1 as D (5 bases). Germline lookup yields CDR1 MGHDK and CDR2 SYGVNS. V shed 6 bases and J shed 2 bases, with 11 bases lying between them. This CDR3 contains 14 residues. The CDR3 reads CASSARGAGNTIYF. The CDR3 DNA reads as TGTGCCAGCAGCGCACGGGGGGCTGGAAACACCATATATTTT.

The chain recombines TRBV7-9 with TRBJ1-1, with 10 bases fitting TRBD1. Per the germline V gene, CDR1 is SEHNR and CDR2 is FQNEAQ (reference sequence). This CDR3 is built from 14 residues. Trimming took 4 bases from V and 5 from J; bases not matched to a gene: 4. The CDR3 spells CASSYGQGGTEAFF. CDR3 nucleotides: TGTGCCAGCAGCTATGGACAGGGGGGTACTGAAGCTTTCTTT.

The CDR3 DNA reads TGTGCCAGCAGTGCCCCCGAACAGGGGGCCGCTGAAGCTTTCTTT. It translates to CASSAPEQGAAEAFF. The chain uses TRBV25-1 and TRBJ1-1; 9 bases agree with TRBD1. The CDR3 extends over 15 amino acids. V shed 4 bases, J shed 6 bases, and the junction held 9 bases outside the gene matches. Germline V gene lookup returns CDR1 MGHDK and CDR2 SYGVNS.

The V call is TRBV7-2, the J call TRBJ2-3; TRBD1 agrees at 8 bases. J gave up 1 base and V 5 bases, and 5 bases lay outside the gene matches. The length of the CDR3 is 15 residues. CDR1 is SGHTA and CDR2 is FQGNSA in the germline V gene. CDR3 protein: CASSLGQGRTDTQYF. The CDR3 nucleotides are TGTGCCAGCAGCCTAGGACAGGGACGCACAGATACGCAGTATTTT.

The CDR3 loop reads CASSESRKTNEKLFF. The CDR3, as DNA: TGTGCCAGCAGTGAATCGAGAAAAACTAATGAAAAACTGTTTTTT. The chain uses TRBV2 and TRBJ1-4; D ambiguous. The CDR3 runs 15 residues. With 2 bases removed from V and 1 base from J, the gap between germline ends came to 8 bases. The germline V gene has CDR1 SNHLY and CDR2 FYNNEI.

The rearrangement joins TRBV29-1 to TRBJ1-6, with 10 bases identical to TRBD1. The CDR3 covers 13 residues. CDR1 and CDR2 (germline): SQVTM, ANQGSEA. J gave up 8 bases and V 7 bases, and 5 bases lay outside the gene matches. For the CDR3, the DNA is TGCAGCGCCCGAGGACAGGGGGATTCACCCCTCCACTTT. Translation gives CSARGQGDSPLHF.

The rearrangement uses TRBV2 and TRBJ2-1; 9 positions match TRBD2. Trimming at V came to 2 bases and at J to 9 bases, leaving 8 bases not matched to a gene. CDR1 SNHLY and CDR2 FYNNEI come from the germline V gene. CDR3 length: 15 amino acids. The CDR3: CASSERASGIGEQFF. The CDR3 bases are TGTGCCAGCAGTGAACGGGCTAGCGGGATCGGTGAGCAGTTCTTC.

CDR3 in amino acids: CASSLQGSTGELFF. CDR3 in DNA: TGTGCCAGCAGTTTACAGGGGTCAACCGGGGAGCTGTTTTTT. This chain joins TRBV28 and TRBJ2-2, with D perhaps matching TRBD1 (6 bases). Per the germline V gene, CDR1 is MDHEN and CDR2 is SYDVKM. V lost 2 bases, J lost 5 bases, and 9 bases lay in between. The CDR3 loop spans 14 amino acids.

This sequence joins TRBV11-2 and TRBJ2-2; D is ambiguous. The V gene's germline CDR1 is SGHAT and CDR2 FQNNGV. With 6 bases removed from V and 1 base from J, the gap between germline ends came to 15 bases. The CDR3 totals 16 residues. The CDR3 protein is CASSYGEWRNTGELFF. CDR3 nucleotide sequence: TGTGCCAGCAGTTATGGAGAGTGGAGGAACACCGGGGAGCTGTTTTTT.

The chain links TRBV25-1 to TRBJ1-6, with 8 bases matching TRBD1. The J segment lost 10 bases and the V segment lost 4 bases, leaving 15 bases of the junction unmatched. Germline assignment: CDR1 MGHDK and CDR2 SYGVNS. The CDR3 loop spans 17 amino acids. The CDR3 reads CASSGPGTGPLGSPLHF. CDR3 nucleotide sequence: TGTGCCAGCAGTGGTCCCGGGACAGGCCCCCTGGGGTCACCCCTCCACTTT.

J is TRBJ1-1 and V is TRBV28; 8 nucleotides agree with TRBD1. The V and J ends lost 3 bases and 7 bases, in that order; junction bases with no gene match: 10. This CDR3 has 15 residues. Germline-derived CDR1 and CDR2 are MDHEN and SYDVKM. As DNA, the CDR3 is TGTGCCAGCAGTTTCAGGCCAGGGGGCCGACTTGAAGCTTTCTTT. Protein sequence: CASSFRPGGRLEAFF.